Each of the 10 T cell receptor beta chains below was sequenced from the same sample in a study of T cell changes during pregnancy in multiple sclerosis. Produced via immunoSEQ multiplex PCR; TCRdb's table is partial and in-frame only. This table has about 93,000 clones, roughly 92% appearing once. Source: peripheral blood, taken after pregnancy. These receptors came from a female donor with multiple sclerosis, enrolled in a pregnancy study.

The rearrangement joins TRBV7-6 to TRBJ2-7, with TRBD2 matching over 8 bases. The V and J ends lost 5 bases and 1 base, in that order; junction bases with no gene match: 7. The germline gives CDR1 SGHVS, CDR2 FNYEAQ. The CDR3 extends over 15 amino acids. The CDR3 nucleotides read TGTGCCAGCAGCCCTACGGGACTAGTGTCCTACGAGCAGTACTTC. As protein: CASSPTGLVSYEQYF.

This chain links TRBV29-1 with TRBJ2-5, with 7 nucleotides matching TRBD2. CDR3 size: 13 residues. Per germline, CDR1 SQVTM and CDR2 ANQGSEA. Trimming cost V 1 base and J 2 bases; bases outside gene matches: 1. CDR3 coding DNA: TGCAGCGTTGAAGGGGGGGGTCAAGAGACCCAGTACTTC. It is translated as CSVEGGGQETQYF.

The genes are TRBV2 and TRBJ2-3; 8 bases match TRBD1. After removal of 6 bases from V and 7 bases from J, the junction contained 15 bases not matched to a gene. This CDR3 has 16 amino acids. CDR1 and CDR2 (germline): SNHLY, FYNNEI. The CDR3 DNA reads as TGTGCCAGCAGGCAGTTCGGGACAGGAAACTTGAATACGCAGTATTTT. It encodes CASRQFGTGNLNTQYF.

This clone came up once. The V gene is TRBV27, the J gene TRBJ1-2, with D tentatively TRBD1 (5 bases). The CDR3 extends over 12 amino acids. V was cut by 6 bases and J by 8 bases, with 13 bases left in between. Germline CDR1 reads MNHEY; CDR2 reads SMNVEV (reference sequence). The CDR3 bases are TGTGCCAGCAGGGGGACTGGAGGGGGCTACACCTTC. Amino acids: CASRGTGGGYTF.

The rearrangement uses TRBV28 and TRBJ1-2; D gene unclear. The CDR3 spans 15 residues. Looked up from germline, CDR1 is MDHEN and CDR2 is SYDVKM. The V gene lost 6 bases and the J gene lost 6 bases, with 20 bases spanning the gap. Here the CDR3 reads CASSEQPGYLDGYTF. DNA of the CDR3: TGTGCCAGCAGCGAGCAGCCGGGGTATCTAGATGGCTACACCTTC.

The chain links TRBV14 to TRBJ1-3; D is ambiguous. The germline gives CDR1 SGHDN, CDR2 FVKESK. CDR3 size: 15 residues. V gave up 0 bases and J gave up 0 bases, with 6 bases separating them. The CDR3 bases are TGTGCCAGCAGCCAAGATACCAGCTCTGGAAACACCATATATTTT. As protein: CASSQDTSSGNTIYF. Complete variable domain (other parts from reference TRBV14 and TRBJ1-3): EAGVTQFPSHSVIEKGQTVTLRCDPISGHDNLYWYRRVMGKEIKFLLHFVKESKQDESGMPNNRFLAERTGGTYSTLKVQPAELEDSGVYFCASSQDTSSGNTIYFGEGSWLTVV.

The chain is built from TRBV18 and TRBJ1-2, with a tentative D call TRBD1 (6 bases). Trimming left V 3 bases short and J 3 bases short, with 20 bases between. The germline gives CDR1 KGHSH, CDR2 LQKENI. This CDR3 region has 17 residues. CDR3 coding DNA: TGTGCCAGCTCACCGGGGGCAGGTTCCTCACTTGACTATGGCTACACCTTC. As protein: CASSPGAGSSLDYGYTF.

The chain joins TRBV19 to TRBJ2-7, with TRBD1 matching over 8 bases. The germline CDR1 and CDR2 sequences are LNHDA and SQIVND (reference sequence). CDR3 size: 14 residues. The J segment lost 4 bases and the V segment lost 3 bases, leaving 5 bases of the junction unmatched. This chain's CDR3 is CASSIPGGRYEQYF. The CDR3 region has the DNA TGTGCCAGTAGTATTCCAGGGGGCCGATACGAGCAGTACTTC.

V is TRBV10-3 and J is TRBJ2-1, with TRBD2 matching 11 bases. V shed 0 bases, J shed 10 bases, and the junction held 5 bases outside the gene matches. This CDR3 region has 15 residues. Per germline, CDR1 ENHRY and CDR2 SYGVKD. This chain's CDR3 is CAISESTSGGEEQFF. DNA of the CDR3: TGTGCCATCAGTGAGTCAACTAGCGGGGGTGAGGAGCAGTTCTTC.

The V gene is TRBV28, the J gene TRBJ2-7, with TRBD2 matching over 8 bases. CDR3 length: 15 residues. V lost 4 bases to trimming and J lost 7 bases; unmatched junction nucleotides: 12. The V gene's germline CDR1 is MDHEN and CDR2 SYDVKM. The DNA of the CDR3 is TGTGCCAGCAGTTCCCCGGCGGGGGGCCAAGGGGAGCAGTACTTC. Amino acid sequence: CASSSPAGGQGEQYF.